Presented here are 14 T cell receptor beta chains from one specimen sequenced in a study of T cell repertoires in ileal Crohn's disease. The protocol was immunoSEQ multiplex PCR, while the TCRdb copy is restricted to in-frame clones and leaves out a portion. Counted here are about 13,000 clones, about 71% occurring once; the ten biggest clones make up around 6.4%. Material for sequencing was ileal tissue. The source is an adult with Crohn's disease.

The chain combines TRBV5-1 with TRBJ2-3; D is perhaps TRBD1 (5 bases). The length of the CDR3 is 16 residues. CDR1 is SGHRS and CDR2 is YFSETQ in the germline V gene. V was cut by 0 bases and J by 2 bases, with 13 bases left in between. CDR3: CASSLEGERPTDTQYF. The CDR3 DNA sequence: TGCGCCAGCAGCTTGGAAGGGGAAAGGCCCACAGATACGCAGTATTTT.

The rearrangement links TRBV7-9 to TRBJ1-2; tentatively, D is TRBD1 (5 bases). The CDR3 loop spans 12 amino acids. The germline V gene has CDR1 SEHNR and CDR2 FQNEAQ (reference sequence). V lost 4 bases and J 6 bases, leaving 9 bases between the germline ends. The CDR3 DNA reads as TGTGCCAGCAGCTGGGACGGGAATGGCTACACCTTC. Residues: CASSWDGNGYTF.

V and J are TRBV6-1 and TRBJ2-3; D ambiguous. The germline gives CDR1 MNHNS, CDR2 SASEGT. This CDR3 region has 13 residues. V gave up 2 bases and J gave up 3 bases, with 6 bases separating them. This chain's CDR3 is CASSETLTDTQYF. The CDR3 bases are TGTGCCAGCAGTGAAACTTTGACAGATACGCAGTATTTT.

This rearrangement joins TRBV28 to TRBJ1-1; 10 positions match TRBD1. The length of the CDR3 is 13 residues. Germline trimming cut 4 bases from V and 10 bases from J; bases unmatched to any gene: 6. The germline gives CDR1 MDHEN, CDR2 SYDVKM. The CDR3 region has the DNA TGTGCCAGCAGTTCCGGGACAGGGGTATTAGCTTTCTTT. It yields the protein CASSSGTGVLAFF.

The chain combines TRBV6-6 with TRBJ1-2, with a weak D call TRBD1 (5 bases). Germline-derived CDR1 and CDR2 are MNHNY and SVGAGI (reference sequence). Trimming cost V 0 bases and J 3 bases, with 11 bases left between them. The CDR3 is 15 residues long. CDR3 protein: CASSYSIEGHYGYTF. The CDR3 bases are TGTGCCAGCAGTTACTCGATAGAGGGGCACTATGGCTACACCTTC.

The genes are TRBV28 and TRBJ1-4; TRBD1 matches 8 bases. This CDR3 comprises 16 residues. V gave up 5 bases and J gave up 2 bases; unmatched junction bases: 7. Germline V gene data show CDR1 as MDHEN and CDR2 as SYDVKM. CDR3 in amino acids: CASSPWTGRTNEKLFF. In DNA, the CDR3 is TGTGCCAGCAGTCCCTGGACAGGGCGGACTAATGAAAAACTGTTTTTT.

V usage is TRBV7-9 and J usage is TRBJ2-7; 7 nucleotides match TRBD2. The J segment lost 2 bases and the V segment lost 4 bases, leaving 8 bases of the junction unmatched. The length of the CDR3 is 15 residues. Per germline, CDR1 SEHNR and CDR2 FQNEAQ (reference sequence). CDR3 nucleotide sequence: TGTGCCAGCAGCTCCCCCGGACTAGGAGCCTACGAGCAGTACTTC. Translating it yields CASSSPGLGAYEQYF.

This sequence joins TRBV4-2 and TRBJ2-7, with 12 bases aligning to TRBD2. This CDR3 spans 15 amino acids. Germline CDR1 reads LGHNA; CDR2 reads YNFKEQ. The V segment lost 5 bases and the J segment 0 bases; nucleotides outside the gene matches: 2. DNA for the CDR3: TGTGCCAGCAGCTTGGGACTAGCGGGCTCCTACGAGCAGTACTTC. It is translated as CASSLGLAGSYEQYF.

The rearrangement joins TRBV7-3 to TRBJ2-7; 7 bases line up with TRBD2. The V and J ends lost 2 bases and 5 bases, in that order; junction bases with no gene match: 3. The CDR3 covers 13 residues. Germline CDR1 and CDR2: SGHTA and FQGTGA. As DNA, the CDR3 is TGTGCCAGCAGCTTAGGGCTAGCGGACGAGCAGTACTTC. Encoded protein: CASSLGLADEQYF.

The rearrangement links TRBV5-1 to TRBJ2-1; D might be TRBD1 (6 bases). V lost 1 base and J lost 7, with 18 bases in between. The germline V gene has CDR1 SGHRS and CDR2 YFSETQ. The CDR3 contains 16 residues. The chain's CDR3 is CASSLFRGGMGNEQFF. Written as DNA, the CDR3 is TGCGCCAGCAGCTTGTTCAGGGGTGGAATGGGGAATGAGCAGTTCTTC.

V gene TRBV6-4 combines with J gene TRBJ2-3, with TRBD2 identical over 7 bases. J was trimmed by 4 bases and V by 3 bases; bases with no gene match: 7. This CDR3 spans 15 amino acids. The V gene's germline CDR1 is MRHNA and CDR2 SNTAGT. The CDR3 spells CASSESGDGADTQYF. The CDR3, as DNA: TGTGCCAGCAGTGAAAGCGGGGATGGGGCAGATACGCAGTATTTT.

The chain couples TRBV6-5 to TRBJ2-7, with D tentatively TRBD1 (5 bases). Germline CDR1 is MNHEY and CDR2 is SVGAGI. With 5 bases removed from V and 3 bases from J, the gap between germline ends came to 17 bases. This CDR3 has 15 residues. CDR3 loop: CASSVQALQGYEQYF. For the CDR3, the DNA is TGTGCCAGCAGTGTCCAGGCTCTCCAGGGCTACGAGCAGTACTTC.

The rearrangement links TRBV6-1 to TRBJ2-1; 7 positions agree with TRBD1. The CDR3 runs to 12 residues. Looked up from germline, CDR1 is MNHNS and CDR2 is SASEGT. V was pared by 6 bases and J by 9 bases, with 5 bases of the junction left unmatched. CDR3 protein: CASRAGGSEQFF. The CDR3 nucleotides are TGTGCCAGCAGGGCAGGGGGTAGTGAGCAGTTCTTC.

The rearrangement uses TRBV7-3 and TRBJ2-7, with 7 bases that match TRBD1. The germline gives CDR1 SGHTA, CDR2 FQGTGA. The CDR3 spans 16 residues. After removal of 2 bases from V and 5 bases from J, the junction contained 12 bases not matched to a gene. This chain's CDR3 is CASSLAFDRAVNEQYF. In DNA, the CDR3 is TGTGCCAGCAGCTTAGCGTTCGACAGGGCGGTTAACGAGCAGTACTTC.